A single sample is the source of the 25 T cell receptor beta chains below, sequenced in a study of blood T cell repertoires in COVID-19. Sequenced by immunoSEQ multiplex PCR; TCRdb stores in-frame clones only, minus some. The sample holds approximately 490,000 clones, about 85% seen once. Sequencing was done on a sample of PBMCs or T cells enriched from blood (not recorded which). These receptors all stem from a woman aged 55-69 years who had recovered from COVID-19.

V usage is TRBV3-1 (or the pseudogene TRBV3-2) and J usage is TRBJ2-2, with 13 bases lining up with TRBD2. This CDR3 contains 21 residues. The junction had 17 bases not matched to a gene; V was cut back by 3 bases and J by 4 bases. CDR1 and CDR2 (germline): LGHDT, YNNKEL (reference sequence). Here the CDR3 reads CASSHFFWELAGGPGTGELFF. The CDR3 coding sequence is TGTGCCAGCAGCCATTTCTTCTGGGAACTAGCGGGGGGGCCGGGCACCGGGGAGCTGTTTTTT.

CDR3 sequence: CASTGGTEAFF. The CDR3 DNA is TGTGCTTCCACGGGGGGTACTGAAGCTTTCTTT. This rearrangement joins TRBV2 to TRBJ1-1, with TRBD1 as a possible D gene (5 bases). The CDR3 runs to 11 residues. CDR1 and CDR2 (germline): SNHLY, FYNNEI. Supplemented by reference TRBV2 and TRBJ1-1, the full variable domain reads EPEVTQTPSHQVTQMGQEVILRCVPISNHLYFYWYRQILGQKVEFLVSFYNNEISEKSEIFDDQFSVERPDGSNFTLKIRSTKLEDSAMYFCASTGGTEAFFGQGTRLTVV.

V gene TRBV6-1 combines with J gene TRBJ2-2, with D unclear. The germline V gene has CDR1 MNHNS and CDR2 SASEGT. The CDR3 totals 15 residues. Trimming removed 2 bases from V and 1 base from J, with 8 bases in between. The CDR3 here is CASSERRKNTGELFF. The DNA for the CDR3 is TGTGCCAGCAGTGAACGGCGGAAGAACACCGGGGAGCTGTTTTTT.

The V and J genes are TRBV19 and TRBJ2-2; D may be TRBD2 (6 bases). The germline gives CDR1 LNHDA, CDR2 SQIVND (reference sequence). Trimming removed 5 bases at V and 8 bases at J, with 12 bases between. The CDR3 has 13 amino acids. This chain's CDR3 is CASSQGLLGELFF. DNA for the CDR3: TGTGCCAGTAGTCAAGGACTACTAGGGGAGCTGTTTTTT.

This rearrangement joins TRBV10-3 to TRBJ1-6; 7 nucleotides agree with TRBD1. The CDR3 has 17 amino acids. V lost 3 bases and J lost 6; bases outside the gene matches: 11. The germline CDR1 and CDR2 sequences are ENHRY and SYGVKD. In DNA form, the CDR3 reads TGTGCCATCAGTGAACGAGGGACAGAGCTTTTTAATTCACCCCTCCACTTT. It encodes CAISERGTELFNSPLHF.

V and J are TRBV3-1 (or the pseudogene TRBV3-2) and TRBJ2-5, with 10 bases fitting TRBD2. Germline V gives CDR1 LGHDT, CDR2 YNNKEL (reference sequence). The CDR3 covers 16 residues. V was clipped by 4 bases and J by 9 bases; unmatched bases: 14. DNA of the CDR3: TGTGCCAGCAGCCCCCTAGCGGGGGCCTCAGGTTCGGCCCAGTACTTC. It codes for CASSPLAGASGSAQYF.

This rearrangement joins TRBV7-2 to TRBJ2-6; 10 bases align to TRBD1. The junction had 10 bases not matched to a gene; V was cut back by 6 bases and J by 2 bases. Germline V gene sequence: CDR1 SGHTA, CDR2 FQGNSA. This CDR3 region has 18 residues. As DNA, the CDR3 is TGTGCCAGCAGACCCGGGGGACAGGGGTGTGCTGGGGCCAACGTCCTGACTTTC. Its translation is CASRPGGQGCAGANVLTF.

The chain has TRBV19 and TRBJ1-4, with unresolved D. Trimming took off 8 bases at V and 0 bases at J, with 10 bases between the two ends. CDR1 is LNHDA and CDR2 is SQIVND in the germline V gene (reference sequence). The CDR3 is 14 residues long. The CDR3 loop is CASLSRATNEKLFF. The CDR3 DNA follows: TGTGCCAGTTTGTCCCGTGCAACTAATGAAAAACTGTTTTTT.

The chain has TRBV11-2 and TRBJ1-2; TRBD1 aligns across 8 bases. V was pared by 5 bases and J by 4 bases, with 6 bases of the junction left unmatched. The CDR3 runs to 14 residues. Germline-derived CDR1 and CDR2 are SGHAT and FQNNGV. In DNA, the CDR3 is TGTGCCAGCAGCGGGGGGACAGGCCCCTATGGCTACACCTTC. The encoded protein is CASSGGTGPYGYTF.

The J gene is TRBJ1-5, the V gene TRBV6-5, with D hard to call. V dropped 7 bases and J dropped 7 bases, with 11 bases sitting between them. This CDR3 region has 12 residues. Germline CDR1 and CDR2: MNHEY and SVGAGI. CDR3 DNA sequence: TGTGCCAGCAATCGGGTAAACCAGCCCCAGCATTTT. Amino acids: CASNRVNQPQHF.

This clone has only one observation. The CDR3 DNA is TGCGCCAGCAGCCAAGCTTTTGTGGTCAGGGCCCCCTACGAGCAGTACTTC. Residues: CASSQAFVVRAPYEQYF. The chain couples TRBV4-1 to TRBJ2-7, with D possibly matching TRBD1 (5 bases). Per the germline V gene, CDR1 is MGHRA and CDR2 is YSYEKL. The CDR3 is made up of 17 amino acids. V lost 1 base and J 2 bases, leaving 18 bases between the germline ends.

The chain carries TRBV3-1 (or the pseudogene TRBV3-2) and TRBJ2-3; TRBD1 matches at 8 bases. This CDR3 comprises 15 residues. Trimming cost V 2 bases and J 4 bases; bases outside gene matches: 5. Germline V gene sequence: CDR1 LGHDT, CDR2 YNNKEL (reference sequence). CDR3 DNA: TGTGCCAGCAGCCAAAGGACAGGGATCGCAGATACGCAGTATTTT. As protein: CASSQRTGIADTQYF.

The genes are TRBV6-6 and TRBJ2-1; D unresolved. The CDR3 is made up of 13 amino acids. Germline V gives CDR1 MNHNY, CDR2 SVGAGI (reference sequence). V was cut by 10 bases and J by 4 bases, with 14 bases left in between. The CDR3 DNA is TGTGCCACCCAAGGCGGCCCTTACAATGAGCAGTTCTTC. This gives the protein CATQGGPYNEQFF.

J is TRBJ2-7 and V is TRBV19, with 7 positions matching TRBD1. Trimming at V came to 2 bases and at J to 3 bases, leaving 7 bases not matched to a gene. The CDR3 runs 15 residues. CDR1 and CDR2 from the germline V gene are LNHDA and SQIVND (reference sequence). CDR3 DNA sequence: TGTGCCAGTAGTATAAAACAGGGGCAATACTACGAGCAGTACTTC. Its protein is CASSIKQGQYYEQYF.

The rearrangement joins TRBV5-1 to TRBJ2-1; 8 bases align to TRBD2. Trimming cost V 3 bases and J 6 bases; bases outside gene matches: 11. There are 16 residues in the CDR3. Germline V gene lookup returns CDR1 SGHRS and CDR2 YFSETQ. The CDR3 nucleotides are TGCGCCAGCAGCTCCCCCCTTAAAGCGGGGGCCAATGAGCAGTTCTTC. Translated: CASSSPLKAGANEQFF.

On this clone: The sample contains more than one DNA sequence encoding this CDR3. This chain joins TRBV19 and TRBJ1-1; 8 bases match TRBD1. Germline V gene data show CDR1 as LNHDA and CDR2 as SQIVND (reference sequence). The CDR3 consists of 11 residues. J was trimmed by 5 bases and V by 10 bases; bases with no gene match: 3. The CDR3, as DNA: TGTGCCACTACAGGGGGTACTGAAGCTTTCTTT. Amino acids: CATTGGTEAFF.

The chain links TRBV5-5 to TRBJ1-5; 8 positions match TRBD1. The length of the CDR3 is 15 residues. Germline V gene data show CDR1 as SGHKS and CDR2 as YYEKEE (reference sequence). Trimming cost V 3 bases and J 8 bases; bases outside gene matches: 10. The chain's CDR3 is CASSWAGGEWEPQHF. The CDR3 bases are TGTGCCAGCAGCTGGGCAGGGGGCGAGTGGGAGCCCCAGCATTTT.

The J gene is TRBJ2-3, the V gene TRBV3-1 (or the pseudogene TRBV3-2), with D tentatively TRBD1 (6 bases). The CDR3 consists of 16 residues. Germline V gene data show CDR1 as LGHDT and CDR2 as YNNKEL (reference sequence). Trimming took off 5 bases at V and 6 bases at J, with 21 bases between the two ends. In nucleotides, the CDR3 is TGTGCCAGCAGCTACAGGGCCCGGACGTCTATCGATACGCAGTATTTT. Its translation is CASSYRARTSIDTQYF.

The V call is TRBV6-4, the J call TRBJ2-7; D gene unclear. Germline V gene sequence: CDR1 MRHNA, CDR2 SNTAGT. Trimming left V 10 bases short and J 3 bases short, with 7 bases between. This CDR3 has 10 residues. CDR3 nucleotides: TGTGCCACGTCCTTCTACGAGCAGTACTTC. It specifies CATSFYEQYF.

This clone occurred once. The rearrangement uses TRBV29-1 and TRBJ2-7; 12 bases line up with TRBD1. Unmatched junction bases numbered 11, after V lost 3 bases and J lost 5 bases. Germline-derived CDR1 and CDR2 are SQVTM and ANQGSEA. The CDR3 covers 16 residues. CDR3 sequence: CSVEAGGDRGHDEQYF. The CDR3 DNA follows: TGCAGCGTTGAGGCGGGAGGGGACAGGGGGCACGACGAGCAGTACTTC.

This clone is a singleton in its sample. The gene calls are TRBV10-3 and TRBJ2-7; 7 nucleotides align to TRBD2. This CDR3 is 15 amino acids long. J lost 4 bases, V lost 2 bases, and 8 bases had no gene match. The germline gives CDR1 ENHRY, CDR2 SYGVKD. The CDR3 here is CAISEGLGGGYEQYV. CDR3 bases: TGTGCCATCAGTGAGGGATTAGGCGGGGGTTACGAGCAGTACGTC.

The chain carries TRBV6-5 and TRBJ2-1; D call uncertain. Germline V gene sequence: CDR1 MNHEY, CDR2 SVGAGI. CDR3 length: 14 residues. V lost 1 base to trimming and J lost 3 bases, with 7 bases between them. The CDR3 sequence is CASSYFGSYNEQFF. The CDR3 DNA sequence: TGTGCCAGCAGTTACTTTGGCAGCTACAATGAGCAGTTCTTC.

This chain links TRBV2 with TRBJ2-1; D is possibly TRBD1 (5 bases). From germline, CDR1 is SNHLY and CDR2 FYNNEI. V lost 4 bases and J 10 bases, leaving 14 bases between the germline ends. This CDR3 comprises 13 residues. The CDR3 is CASSGTQSGEQFF. The CDR3 DNA follows: TGTGCCAGCAGTGGAACCCAATCAGGGGAGCAGTTCTTC.

The rearrangement joins TRBV2 to TRBJ1-3, with D perhaps matching TRBD1 (6 bases). V lost 0 bases, J lost 8 bases, and 14 bases lay in between. Germline CDR1 is SNHLY and CDR2 is FYNNEI. The CDR3 contains 15 residues. The CDR3 sequence: CASSEALNRVDTIYF. CDR3 sequence (DNA): TGTGCCAGCAGTGAAGCGCTTAACAGGGTGGACACCATATATTTT. Full variable domain (rest looked up from reference TRBV2 and TRBJ1-3): EPEVTQTPSHQVTQMGQEVILRCVPISNHLYFYWYRQILGQKVEFLVSFYNNEISEKSEIFDDQFSVERPDGSNFTLKIRSTKLEDSAMYFCASSEALNRVDTIYFGEGSWLTVV.

The chain combines TRBV3-1 (or the pseudogene TRBV3-2) with TRBJ1-2, with 7 bases that match TRBD1. The CDR3 consists of 15 residues. Germline V CDR1 and CDR2: LGHDT, YNNKEL (reference sequence). The junction had 11 bases not matched to a gene; V was cut back by 5 bases and J by 5 bases. Written as DNA, the CDR3 is TGTGCCAGCAGCGACAGGGATCCCATTAATTATGGCTACACCTTC. It encodes CASSDRDPINYGYTF.